This T cell receptor (beta chain) was recorded in a study of vaccination effects on CD4 cells after COVID-19. The CDR3 has 18 amino acids. Within the ViraFEST assay, antigen-specific CD4+ T cells underwent expansion with viral peptide pools prior to sequencing. Cultured cells yielded isolated CD4+ T cells after less than 11 days. Every well got around 2 million PBMC, which were grown with about 9.2 IU/ml IL-2 and 10 ug/ml peptides. Half of the medium was exchanged for IL-2 medium on both days 3 and 7. Some clones are missing from TCRdb's copy, which holds only in-frame ones; the method was immunoSEQ multiplex PCR. The sample contains about 79,000 clones, around 74% of which appear only once. This clone has only a few counts. Its antigen is not identified.

V and J are TRBV21-1 and TRBJ2-3; TRBD2 is taken as the D call from the table, unchecked against the DNA. TRBV21-1 is deemed a pseudogene. The sequence was obtained from a human donor who received a COVID-19 vaccine. This specimen was CD4+ T cells from PBMCs cultured with HCoV-229E spike peptides, taken before COVID-19 vaccination. The CDR3 loop reads CASSKVATRGGEQGTQYF. CDR3 DNA sequence: TGTGCCAGCAGCAAAGTCGCAACCCGGGGGGGTGAGCAGGGTACGCAGTATTTT.